Sequencing of this T cell receptor (beta chain) was carried out in a study of blood T cell repertoires in COVID-19. Per the original data handling: Amplified reference gene primers provided the basis for estimating nucleated cell counts. Sequenced by immunoSEQ multiplex PCR; TCRdb stores in-frame clones only, minus some. The D gene and trimming were derived from the DNA, and the V and J assignments and clone size from that table. In the table there are under 90,000 clones, around 80% of which are singletons. Germline CDR1 reads SEHNR; CDR2 reads FQNEAQ (reference sequence). This CDR3 has 13 residues. With V trimmed by 4 bases and J by 10 bases, 8 bases remained unmatched. This clone was observed a few times.

The chain uses TRBV7-9 and TRBJ1-1; 8 nucleotides match TRBD1. This TCR derives from a woman aged 80 or over with active or convalescent COVID-19. Sequenced sample: peripheral blood. CDR3 amino acids: CASSSVRQGRAFF. As DNA, the CDR3 is TGTGCCAGCAGCTCTGTTAGACAGGGGAGAGCTTTCTTT.